Each of the 30 T cell receptor beta chains below was sequenced from the same sample in a study of identical twins. TCRdb ran MiXCR on the 5' RACE reads and lists one entry per CDR3 protein. The profile shows roughly 1,500,000 distinct CDR3 sequences, more than 30% of them singletons. The sample taken for sequencing was cord blood. The receptors were gathered from a newborn girl in good health.

On this clonotype itself: This may be a read error: a much more frequent sequence differs by one nucleotide. The chain combines TRBV28 with TRBJ2-7, with D possibly matching TRBD1 (5 bases). Germline assignment: CDR1 MDHEN and CDR2 SYDVKM. V gave up 7 bases and J gave up 6 bases, with 19 bases separating them. The CDR3 contains 14 residues. In DNA form, the CDR3 reads TGTGCCAGCATCCCTTCAGGGTCTGCCTGCGAGCAGTACTTC. The encoded protein is CASIPSGSACEQYF.

This chain uses TRBV20-1 with TRBJ2-1, with 7 bases aligning to TRBD2. The CDR3 covers 11 residues. Germline values: CDR1 DFQATT, CDR2 SNEGSKA (reference sequence). Trimming at V came to 3 bases and at J to 10 bases, leaving 3 bases not matched to a gene. CDR3 sequence reads: CSASPGGEQFF. The CDR3 DNA sequence: TGCAGTGCTAGTCCCGGGGGGGAGCAGTTCTTC.

The chain combines TRBV9 with TRBJ2-1, with 11 bases lining up with TRBD2. The CDR3 covers 15 residues. The J segment lost 7 bases and the V segment lost 0 bases, leaving 3 bases of the junction unmatched. In germline, CDR1 is SGDLS, CDR2 YYNGEE. DNA for the CDR3: TGTGCCAGCAGCGTAGTCCCTAGCGGGGGGAATGAGCAGTTCTTC. Amino acid sequence: CASSVVPSGGNEQFF.

A word on this clonotype: A junction boundary mismatches the germline segment, possibly from a read error. V gene TRBV7-7 combines with J gene TRBJ2-3; 11 nucleotides align to TRBD2. The CDR3 sequence is 18 residues long. Germline CDR1 reads SSHAT; CDR2 reads FNYEAQ (reference sequence). The CDR3 loop is CASSLAGLAAPWADTQYF. The CDR3 DNA sequence: TGTGCTAGCAGCTTAGCGGGACTAGCGGCCCCTTGGGCAGATACGCAGTATTTT.

This clonotype was recorded once. With a much larger clone just one base away, this may be a read error. The chain recombines TRBV29-1 with TRBJ2-5, with D hard to call. Judging by the DNA end, TRBJ2-1 fits better; the J call may be wrong. Germline V gives CDR1 SQVTM, CDR2 ANQGSEA. The CDR3 spans 16 residues. The DNA of the CDR3 is TGCAGCGTTGAAGATGGTTTCCTAGTTCCTCAAGAGACCCAGTTCTTC. Translation: CSVEDGFLVPQETQFF.

Notes on this clonotype: A much larger clone sits a single nucleotide away, making a read error possible. This chain links TRBV29-1 with TRBJ2-5; 10 nucleotides agree with TRBD2. The CDR3 runs to 14 residues. V shed 8 bases, J shed 11 bases, and the junction held 17 bases outside the gene matches. The germline gives CDR1 SQVTM, CDR2 ANQGSEA. In nucleotides, the CDR3 is TGCAGCACGAAGCGGGGGGGCGATCTGACTGAGCAGTACTTC. Encoded protein: CSTKRGGDLTEQYF. Drawing the rest from reference TRBV29-1 and TRBJ2-5, the complete variable domain is SAVISQKPSRDICQRGTSLTIQCQVDSQVTMMFWYRQQPGQSLTLIATANQGSEATYESGFVIDKFPISRPNLTFSTLTVSNMSPEDSSIYLCSTKRGGDLTEQYFGPGTRLLVL.

A few counts support this clonotype. V gene TRBV28 combines with J gene TRBJ1-2; unclear D gene. This CDR3 has 16 amino acids. V was pared by 4 bases and J by 5 bases, with 20 bases between. Germline values: CDR1 MDHEN, CDR2 SYDVKM. Here the CDR3 DNA reads TGTGCCAGCAGTTCGACCTCCTGGACCATCCCATATGGCTACACCTTC. Its translation: CASSSTSWTIPYGYTF.

This clonotype was observed a handful of times. V is TRBV4-1 and J is TRBJ2-1, with 7 bases aligning to TRBD2. The CDR3 runs 15 residues. The V gene end was trimmed by 0 bases and the J gene end by 7 bases; junction bases not matched to a gene: 6. Germline V lookup: CDR1 MGHRA, CDR2 YSYEKL. CDR3 region: CASSQDRTRGNEQFF. The CDR3 region has the DNA TGCGCCAGCAGCCAAGATCGGACTAGAGGAAATGAGCAGTTCTTC.

This clonotype has more than one count but fewer than ten. V usage is TRBV12-3 or TRBV12-4 and J usage is TRBJ2-7; D gene uncertain. This CDR3 region has 15 residues. With 0 bases removed from V and 0 bases from J, the gap between germline ends came to 9 bases. The CDR3, as DNA: TGTGCCAGCAGTTTAGCGAGGCTTCCCTCCTACGAGCAGTACTTC. Protein: CASSLARLPSYEQYF.

This clonotype was detected a few times. The V call is TRBV6-6, the J call TRBJ1-2; 7 bases are shared with TRBD1. V trimming: 6 bases; J trimming: 0 bases; junction bases outside the gene matches: 7. Germline V lookup: CDR1 MNHNY, CDR2 SVGAGI (reference sequence). This CDR3 has 15 amino acids. CDR3 sequence (DNA): TGTGCCAGCAGCCCCGACAGGGCTTCTAACTATGGCTACACCTTC. This gives the protein CASSPDRASNYGYTF.

This clonotype has at least ten counts. DNA for the CDR3: TGCAGCGTTGTATCCGTCGAGCAGTACTTC. This sequence encodes CSVVSVEQYF. This chain connects TRBV29-1 to TRBJ2-7; D gene ambiguous. The germline V and J ends were trimmed by 4 bases and 6 bases, with 7 bases remaining between them. Germline V CDR1 and CDR2: SQVTM, ANQGSEA. The CDR3 contains 10 residues.

The chain joins TRBV13 to TRBJ2-2; 8 bases are shared with TRBD2. V trimming: 5 bases; J trimming: 1 base; junction bases outside the gene matches: 6. The CDR3 contains 16 residues. Germline V gives CDR1 PRHDT, CDR2 FYEKMQ (reference sequence). In DNA form, the CDR3 reads TGTGCCAGCAGCATACAGCGGGAGTGGAACACCGGGGAGCTGTTTTTT. As protein: CASSIQREWNTGELFF.

This clonotype was counted a few times. The V and J genes are TRBV2 and TRBJ2-1; no clear D. Trimming removed 5 bases at V and 1 base at J, with 15 bases between. The CDR3 loop spans 16 amino acids. Germline CDR1 reads SNHLY; CDR2 reads FYNNEI. The CDR3 here is CASSPRIRRSYNEQFF. CDR3 nucleotide sequence: TGTGCCAGCAGTCCGCGAATCCGGAGATCCTACAATGAGCAGTTCTTC.

This clonotype has at least ten counts. The V and J genes are TRBV2 and TRBJ2-7; the D is unclear. The CDR3 consists of 10 residues. Germline V gene sequence: CDR1 SNHLY, CDR2 FYNNEI. V was trimmed by 8 bases and J by 4 bases, leaving 6 bases between them. The CDR3 DNA sequence: TGTGCCAGCCGGATGTACGAGCAGTACTTC. It specifies CASRMYEQYF. The variable domain in full, with the rest retrieved from reference TRBV2 and TRBJ2-7, is EPEVTQTPSHQVTQMGQEVILRCVPISNHLYFYWYRQILGQKVEFLVSFYNNEISEKSEIFDDQFSVERPDGSNFTLKIRSTKLEDSAMYFCASRMYEQYFGPGTRLTVT.

The chain joins TRBV13 to TRBJ2-3, with TRBD2 matching 13 bases. V shed 1 base, J shed 2 bases, and the junction held 3 bases outside the gene matches. The CDR3 loop spans 17 amino acids. Looked up from germline, CDR1 is PRHDT and CDR2 is FYEKMQ (reference sequence). CDR3 region: CASSLEGLAGSTDTQYF. As DNA, the CDR3 is TGTGCCAGCAGCTTAGAGGGACTAGCGGGGTCCACAGATACGCAGTATTTT.

This clonotype was seen only a few times. V is TRBV5-1 and J is TRBJ2-3, with TRBD2 matching over 10 bases. The CDR3 spans 16 residues. Losses at the gene ends were 2 bases for V and 3 bases for J; bases not matched to a gene: 6. Germline CDR1 reads SGHRS; CDR2 reads YFSETQ. The CDR3 sequence: CASSFQRGGRTDTQYF. The CDR3 DNA sequence: TGCGCCAGCAGCTTCCAGCGGGGGGGCCGTACAGATACGCAGTATTTT.

V is TRBV4-2 and J is TRBJ2-5, with D tentatively TRBD2 (6 bases). The CDR3 covers 16 residues. Germline CDR1 and CDR2: LGHNA and YNFKEQ. The V and J ends lost 1 base and 1 base respectively, with 13 bases between them. The CDR3 is CASSQGPSVAQETQYF. The CDR3 DNA reads TGTGCCAGCAGCCAAGGGCCTAGCGTAGCCCAAGAGACCCAGTACTTC.

The chain carries TRBV12-5 and TRBJ1-2, with a weak D call TRBD1 (5 bases). The V end lost 1 base, the J end lost 6 bases, and 12 bases lay between the germline ends. The CDR3 sequence is 14 residues long. The germline gives CDR1 LGHNT, CDR2 FRNRAP. As DNA, the CDR3 is TGTGCTAGTGGTTTGGACCCGCCAGGGAATGGCTACACCTTC. Its protein product is CASGLDPPGNGYTF.

This clonotype has only a few counts. The chain couples TRBV27 to TRBJ2-3; the match to TRBD2 covers 8 bases. After removal of 9 bases from V and 1 base from J, the junction contained 9 bases not matched to a gene. CDR1 is MNHEY, CDR2 SMNVEV, per germline (reference sequence). The CDR3 length is 15 residues. CDR3: CASQNSGKGTDTQYF. The DNA of the CDR3 is TGTGCCAGTCAGAATAGCGGGAAAGGCACAGATACGCAGTATTTT.

The chain combines TRBV5-1 with TRBJ2-3; TRBD2 agrees at 15 bases. Trimming cost V 3 bases and J 0 bases; bases outside gene matches: 8. The CDR3 is made up of 19 amino acids. Germline CDR1 SGHRS, CDR2 YFSETQ. This chain's CDR3 is CASSWGLAGGILSTDTQYF. CDR3 DNA sequence: TGCGCCAGCAGCTGGGGACTAGCGGGGGGAATCCTAAGCACAGATACGCAGTATTTT.

This sequence joins TRBV20-1 and TRBJ2-7; tentatively, D is TRBD1 or TRBD2 (5 bases each). The germline V and J ends were trimmed by 1 base and 3 bases, with 10 bases remaining between them. This CDR3 region has 13 residues. Germline lookup yields CDR1 DFQATT and CDR2 SNEGSKA (reference sequence). The chain's CDR3 is CSARVRDGYEQYF. CDR3 nucleotide sequence: TGCAGTGCTAGAGTACGGGACGGCTACGAGCAGTACTTC.

V usage is TRBV30 and J usage is TRBJ2-3; a weak D match, TRBD1 (6 bases). Trimming stripped 4 bases from V and 4 bases from J, with 9 bases between. This CDR3 region has 12 residues. Germline CDR1 reads GTSNPN; CDR2 reads SVGIG (reference sequence). In nucleotides, the CDR3 is TGTGCCTGGACCACAGGGTCAGATACGCAGTATTTT. It encodes CAWTTGSDTQYF.

CDR3 sequence reads: CASSLATDPGDTQYF. The CDR3 coding sequence is TGTGCCAGCAGTTTAGCCACGGACCCGGGAGATACGCAGTATTTT. V and J are TRBV12-3 or TRBV12-4 and TRBJ2-3, with D uncertain. The CDR3 covers 15 residues. Trimming pared 0 bases from V and 5 bases from J, leaving 12 bases between.

The chain recombines TRBV7-8 with TRBJ2-3, with D tentatively TRBD2 (5 bases). Germline V gives CDR1 SGHVS, CDR2 FQNEAQ. The V end was cut by 5 bases, the J end by 2 bases, with 14 bases between. The CDR3 runs to 15 residues. The CDR3 DNA is TGTGCCAGCAGCCATACCCGACTAATCACAGATACGCAGTATTTT. Translation gives CASSHTRLITDTQYF.

The genes are TRBV2 and TRBJ1-5, with D unresolved. V was clipped by 4 bases and J by 3 bases, with 10 bases between them. Germline V gene data show CDR1 as SNHLY and CDR2 as FYNNEI. CDR3 length equals 14 residues. The DNA of the CDR3 is TGTGCCAGCAGTGTAGGGATTCCCAATCAGCCCCAGCATTTT. Protein sequence: CASSVGIPNQPQHF.

The chain links TRBV20-1 to TRBJ1-4, with 11 bases fitting TRBD1. The ends lost 7 bases at V and 5 bases at J; junction bases unmatched: 9. Germline CDR1 and CDR2: DFQATT and SNEGSKA (reference sequence). The CDR3 is made up of 15 amino acids. CDR3 nucleotides: TGCAGTGTGGCCGGGACAGGGGGGGAAAATGAAAAACTGTTTTTT. It translates to CSVAGTGGENEKLFF.

This clonotype came up a few times. The J gene is TRBJ2-3, the V gene TRBV7-9; D ambiguous. The CDR3 runs 14 residues. The V gene lost 0 bases and the J gene lost 3 bases, with 7 bases spanning the gap. The germline V gene has CDR1 SEHNR and CDR2 FQNEAQ (reference sequence). The CDR3 nucleotides read TGTGCCAGCAGCTTAGCCGAGGCAACAGATACGCAGTATTTT. Amino acid sequence: CASSLAEATDTQYF.

This clonotype was seen a few times. This rearrangement joins TRBV7-2 to TRBJ2-3, with 16 bases aligning to TRBD2. From germline, CDR1 is SGHTA and CDR2 FQGNSA. The CDR3 runs 14 residues. Losses at the gene ends were 8 bases for V and 11 bases for J; bases not matched to a gene: 7. For the CDR3, the DNA is TGTGCCAGCCTCGGGACTAGCGGGAGGGGTGAGCAGTATTTT. Residues: CASLGTSGRGEQYF.

This clonotype was detected only a few times. The CDR3 spells CASSYQFGSSGRYNEQFF. As DNA, the CDR3 is TGTGCCAGCAGTTACCAGTTTGGCTCTTCGGGACGGTACAATGAGCAGTTCTTC. V is TRBV6-5 and J is TRBJ2-1; TRBD1 or TRBD2 may be the D gene (5 bases each). CDR3 length equals 18 residues. Germline CDR1 is MNHEY and CDR2 is SVGAGI. V lost 2 bases and J 4 bases, leaving 21 bases between the germline ends.

DNA of the CDR3: TGCAGTGCCAACGGCCGGTACAATGAGCAGTTCTTC. It encodes CSANGRYNEQFF. The chain carries TRBV20-1 and TRBJ2-1, with D hard to call. In germline, CDR1 is DFQATT, CDR2 SNEGSKA (reference sequence). V was trimmed by 6 bases and J by 4 bases, leaving 10 bases between them. CDR3 length: 12 residues.